These T cell receptor beta chains were read from a single sample in a study of blood T cell repertoires in COVID-19. Generated by immunoSEQ multiplex PCR, the TCRdb table keeps only in-frame clones and is missing some. This table has about 300,000 clones, about 90% appearing once. Sequences were obtained from peripheral blood. These TCRs come from a woman between 25 and 40 years old with COVID-19, enrolled during active disease. Each CDR3 is given with its conserved first and last residue. The D gene is left open where the match is weak.

J: TRBJ1-2
length: 13
D: NA
V: TRBV12-3/TRBV12-4
CDR3: CASSFNSAYGYTF
DNA: TGTGCCAGCAGTTTTAACTCAGCGTATGGCTACACCTTC

J: TRBJ2-1
length: 17
D: NA
V: TRBV14
CDR3: CASSQGTVAGSYNEQFF
DNA: TGTGCCAGCAGCCAAGGGACAGTGGCGGGTTCCTACAATGAGCAGTTCTTC

J: TRBJ2-1
length: 19
D: NA
V: TRBV7-3
CDR3: CASSLDRFERLSSYNEQFF
DNA: TGTGCCAGCAGCTTGGATAGGTTTGAGCGCTTATCCTCCTACAATGAGCAGTTCTTC

J: TRBJ1-1
length: 11
D: NA
V: TRBV7-6
CDR3: CASRLATEAFF
DNA: TGTGCCAGCAGACTAGCCACTGAAGCTTTCTTT

J: TRBJ2-1
length: 13
D: NA
V: TRBV6-5
CDR3: CASRGDIYNEQFF
DNA: TGTGCCAGCAGGGGGGACATATACAATGAGCAGTTCTTC

J: TRBJ2-3
length: 18
D: NA
V: TRBV11-2
CDR3: CASSLSGGAPRPTDTQYF
DNA: TGTGCCAGCAGCTTAAGTGGGGGGGCCCCAAGACCCACAGATACGCAGTATTTT

J: TRBJ1-1
length: 15
D: NA
V: TRBV18
CDR3: CASSPIGQRNTEAFF
DNA: TGTGCCAGCTCACCAATCGGACAGAGGAACACTGAAGCTTTCTTT

J: TRBJ1-1
length: 15
D: NA
V: TRBV27
CDR3: CASTTLGTRNTEAFF
DNA: TGTGCCAGCACCACACTAGGGACACGAAACACTGAAGCTTTCTTT

J: TRBJ2-7
length: 14
D: TRBD2
V: TRBV5-4
CDR3: CASSPGGRAYEQYF
DNA: TGTGCCAGCAGCCCGGGGGGTAGGGCCTACGAGCAGTACTTC

J: TRBJ2-1
length: 16
D: TRBD2
V: TRBV4-2
CDR3: CASSQRTSGGGNEQFF
DNA: TGTGCCAGCAGCCAGCGGACTAGCGGGGGAGGGAATGAGCAGTTCTTC

J: TRBJ2-2
length: 15
D: TRBD1
V: TRBV19
CDR3: CASSIGDRVSGELFF
DNA: TGTGCCAGTAGTATAGGGGACAGGGTCTCCGGGGAGCTGTTTTTT

J: TRBJ2-1
length: 14
D: TRBD2
V: TRBV9
CDR3: CASSVRGSYNEQFF
DNA: TGTGCCAGCAGCGTGCGGGGGTCCTACAATGAGCAGTTCTTC

J: TRBJ1-5
length: 17
D: TRBD1
V: TRBV4-1
CDR3: CASSQITGGISNQPQHF
DNA: TGCGCCAGCAGCCAAATCACAGGGGGGATTAGCAATCAGCCCCAGCATTTT

J: TRBJ2-1
length: 14
D: NA
V: TRBV4-1
CDR3: CASSRERSYNEQFF
DNA: TGCGCCAGCAGCCGGGAGCGGTCCTACAATGAGCAGTTCTTC

J: TRBJ2-5
length: 13
D: NA
V: TRBV30
CDR3: CAWSTFIRETQYF
DNA: TGTGCCTGGAGTACTTTCATCAGGGAGACCCAGTACTTC